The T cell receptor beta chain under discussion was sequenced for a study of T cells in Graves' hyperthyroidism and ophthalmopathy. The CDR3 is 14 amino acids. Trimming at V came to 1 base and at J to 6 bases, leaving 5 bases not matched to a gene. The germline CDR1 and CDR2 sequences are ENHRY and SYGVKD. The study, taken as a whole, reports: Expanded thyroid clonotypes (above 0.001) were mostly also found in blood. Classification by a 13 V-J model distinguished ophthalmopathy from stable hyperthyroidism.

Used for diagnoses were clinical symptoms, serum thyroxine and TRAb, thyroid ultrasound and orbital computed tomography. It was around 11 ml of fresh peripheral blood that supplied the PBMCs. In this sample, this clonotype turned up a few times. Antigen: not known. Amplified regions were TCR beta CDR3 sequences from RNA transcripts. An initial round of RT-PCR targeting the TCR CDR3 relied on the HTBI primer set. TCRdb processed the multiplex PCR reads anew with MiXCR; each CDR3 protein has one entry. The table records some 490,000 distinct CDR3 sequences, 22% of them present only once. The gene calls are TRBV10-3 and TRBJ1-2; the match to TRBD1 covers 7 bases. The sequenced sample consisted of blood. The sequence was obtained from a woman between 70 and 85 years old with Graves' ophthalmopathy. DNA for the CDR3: TGTGCCATCAGTGAGTTGACAGGGAATGATGGCTACACCTTC. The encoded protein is CAISELTGNDGYTF.